This T cell receptor beta chain is from a study of shared clonotypes between healthy human individuals. Study-level points and caveats: Non-shared clonotypes had lower generation probabilities than clonotypes shared by all four sorted-subset donors.

Comments on this clone: Its antigen is unidentified.

V lost 8 bases, J lost 8 bases, and 10 bases stayed unmatched. Germline lookup yields CDR1 LNHDA and CDR2 SQIVND (reference sequence). This CDR3 comprises 13 residues. CD45RA+ naive and CD45RA-negative memory subsets were separated from CD4+ cells. Authors' data handling: Owing to the provision of junction-only sequences devoid of quality scores by immunoSEQ, filtering differed. Generated by immunoSEQ multiplex PCR, the TCRdb table keeps only in-frame clones and is missing some. The V and J calls and the clone size are those of that table, but D and trimming were determined from the DNA. Among about 2 million clones listed, 85% to 95% were seen once.

This chain uses TRBV19 with TRBJ1-2; 8 bases align to TRBD1. The sequence came from a man aged 18-30 years in good health. Sequencing was performed on naive CD4+ T cells sorted from blood. Subset noted: CD45RA+ positively selected. The CDR3 bases are TGTGCCAGTGGCCCCCAGGGGGCGGAGGGCTACACCTTC. Its translation: CASGPQGAEGYTF.